The entry that follows covers one T cell receptor beta chain sequence. The specificity of this receptor is unknown. Base qualities are not provided; no much larger clone lies one nucleotide away. This sample was taken from a study of blood T cells in healthy people across ages (dated by TCRdb to about 2015). In terms of the full investigation: In model experiments, template switching captured roughly one uniquely barcoded TCR beta cDNA molecule for every two T cells. The study measured age-related changes in TCR beta repertoire diversity using deep sequencing normalized with unique cDNA molecular identifiers. Donors were grouped into four age groups: young (average approximately 15 years), middle-aged (39), aged (62) and long-lived (approximately 82). To avoid experimental bias, donors of different ages were distributed randomly across sequencing lanes. Two additional independent replicas of 1 million unique cDNA reads from the same blood draw were analyzed for two donors (one aged 18 to 30 and one aged 80 or older).

Library prep was done by 5' RACE. The listed sequencing device is Illumina HiSeq 2500. A second roughly 6 to 11 cycle PCR used a sample-barcoded 5' primer and a J-beta primer mix. A unique molecular identifier was introduced onto each TCR beta cDNA molecule by a template-switch 5' adaptor carrying 12 random nucleotides. Each sample yielded at least 3 million CDR3-containing paired-end reads. The Mint cDNA synthesis kit, primed by a TRBC-specific oligonucleotide, was used to synthesize first-strand cDNA from all RNA. All cDNA was treated with uracil-DNA glycosylase and then went through a first 18-cycle PCR with the universal primers M1SS and BC2_uni_R. The authors' analysis ran thus. For normalization, 1 million high-quality reads were randomly selected from each sample, with every read carrying a distinct molecular identifier. Instead of being binned into consensus sequences, reads with shared molecular identifiers were discarded. MiTCR, run with a Q25 quality threshold and the strictest error-elimination algorithm, handled CDR3 identification, clonotype clustering and error correction. A nonparametric unseen species model with Euler transformation was used to estimate lower-bound total TCR beta diversity. TCRdb cleaned the public reads at Q25 with fastp, built clones with MiXCR and kept in-frame beta chains. Here each entry gathers all rows of one CDR3 protein and keeps the most common genes and DNA. The V and J calls and clone size come from TCRdb's table, not from the authors' own analysis. The sample data list approximately 940,000 distinct CDR3 sequences, and 48% of these were observed just once. In total, the top ten clones hold around an eighth of the sample.

Study-wide findings and limitations: Conclusive comparison of naive and antigen-experienced compartments was prevented by the profiling of bulk unsorted PBMCs. Estimates of total diversity based on one million sequenced T cells were considered lower bounds and underestimates. Donor CMV infection status was unknown, potentially confounding age-related changes in expanded clonotypes. Compared with the aged group, the long-lived group had more naive CD4+ T cells, fewer expanded clones and increased TCR diversity, suggesting age selection. As age increased, observed TCR beta diversity per million T cells dropped in a roughly linear way, and a significant reduction was already evident by age 40. Observed TCR beta diversity correlated strongly with the percentage of naive T cells measured by flow cytometry.

The donors were a few dozen Caucasian individuals from Russia, aged 6 to 90 years, who were systemically healthy. Ten milliliters of peripheral blood were drawn from each donor into EDTA-treated Vacutainer tubes. Ficoll-Paque density-gradient centrifugation was used to isolate PBMCs, with at least 6.5 million per sample. Trizol reagent was used to extract total RNA from the PBMCs, yielding at least 5.5 micrograms per sample. The percentages of naive CD45RAhigh/CD27high T cells were determined by flow cytometry on a PBMC aliquot from every donor. The cysteine opens and the phenylalanine closes a CDR3 of 12 amino acids. Just CDR3 DNA is preserved here, 36 bases in frame from base 1. The V end loses 2 bases and the J end loses 7 bases, and a stretch of 8 bases separates them. As encoded in the germline V gene, CDR1 is MDHEN while CDR2 is SYDVKM.

The TCR originated in a man aged 25 to 45 in good health. The specimen was blood. The sequence links TRBV28 to TRBJ1-1; TRBD1 is possibly the D segment (5 matching bases). The DNA sequence follows: TGTGCCAGCAGTTTAAGGCAGGGTGAAGCTTTCTTT. This is translated as CASSLRQGEAFF.